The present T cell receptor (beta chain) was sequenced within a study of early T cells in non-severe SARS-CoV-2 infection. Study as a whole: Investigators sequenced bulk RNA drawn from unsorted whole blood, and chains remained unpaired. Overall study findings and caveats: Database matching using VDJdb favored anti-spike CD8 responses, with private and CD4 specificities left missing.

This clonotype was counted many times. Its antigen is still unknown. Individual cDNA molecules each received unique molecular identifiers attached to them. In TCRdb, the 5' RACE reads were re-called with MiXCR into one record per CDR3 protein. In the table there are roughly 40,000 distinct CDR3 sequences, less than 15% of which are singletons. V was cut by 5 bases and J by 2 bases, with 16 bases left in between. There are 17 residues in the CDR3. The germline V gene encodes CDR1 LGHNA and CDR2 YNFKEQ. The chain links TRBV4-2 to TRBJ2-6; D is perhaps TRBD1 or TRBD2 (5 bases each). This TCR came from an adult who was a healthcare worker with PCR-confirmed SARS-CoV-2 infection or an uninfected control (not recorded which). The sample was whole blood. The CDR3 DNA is TGTGCCAGCAGCAAAAGCCGGGGCGCTACTGGGGCCAACGTCCTGACTTTC. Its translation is CASSKSRGATGANVLTF.